Presented here are 14 T cell receptor beta chains from one specimen sequenced in a study of tumor-infiltrating lymphocytes in oesophageal squamous cell carcinoma. TCRdb used MiXCR to reprocess the PCR reads, holding one entry per CDR3 protein. Seen here are about 16,000 distinct CDR3 sequences, roughly half observed once, and the top ten hold about a quarter. What was sequenced was esophageal tumor tissue. Source of these receptors: a male donor with esophageal squamous cell carcinoma.

This clonotype is labeled medium-sized. The rearrangement uses TRBV10-2 and TRBJ2-7, with 15 bases fitting TRBD2. Looked up from germline, CDR1 is WSHSY and CDR2 is SAAADI. V lost 2 bases, J lost 4 bases, and 3 bases stayed unmatched. The CDR3 runs 16 residues. The DNA for the CDR3 is TGCGCCAGCAGTGAGCCGGGACTAGCGGGAGGATACGAGCAGTACTTC. Translating it yields CASSEPGLAGGYEQYF.

The chain links TRBV7-9 to TRBJ2-3; TRBD1 matches 8 bases. V trimming: 3 bases; J trimming: 4 bases; junction bases outside the gene matches: 6. Looked up from germline, CDR1 is SEHNR and CDR2 is FQNEAQ (reference sequence). The CDR3 runs to 15 residues. The CDR3 region has the DNA TGTGCCAGCAGCTTTGGACAGGGAGGTGCAGATACGCAGTATTTT. It translates to CASSFGQGGADTQYF.

By sample share, this clonotype is medium-sized. The chain recombines TRBV12-3 or TRBV12-4 with TRBJ2-7, with a weak D call TRBD1 (6 bases). CDR3 size: 14 residues. With 1 base removed from V and 8 bases from J, the gap between germline ends came to 15 bases. The CDR3 spells CASSLDAQGTKQYF. CDR3 sequence (DNA): TGTGCCAGCAGTTTAGATGCCCAGGGGACGAAGCAGTACTTC.

This clonotype was counted ten times or more. This sequence may be a read error, since a much larger clone differs from it by one base. The V gene is TRBV25-1, the J gene TRBJ2-7, with TRBD2 matching over 16 bases. V lost 6 bases to trimming and J lost 7 bases; unmatched junction nucleotides: 9. The CDR3 is 16 residues long. CDR1 is MGHDK and CDR2 is SYGVNS in the germline V gene. CDR3 loop: CASRGTSGRASVEQYF. The CDR3 nucleotides read TGTGCCAGCAGAGGGACTAGCGGGAGGGCCTCGGTTGAGCAGTACTTC.

This clonotype has a handful of counts. In DNA form, the CDR3 reads TGTGCCAGCAGCTTACGGTTCGCTAGCGGGGGGGATCGTAAAGAGACCCAGTACTTC. This encodes CASSLRFASGGDRKETQYF. The V and J genes are TRBV7-6 and TRBJ2-5; 12 bases line up with TRBD2. The germline CDR1 and CDR2 sequences are SGHVS and FNYEAQ. V was pared by 2 bases and J by 3 bases, with 13 bases of the junction left unmatched. The CDR3 has 19 amino acids.

The chain combines TRBV7-6 with TRBJ2-1; TRBD2 agrees at 15 bases. The J call may be faulty, since TRBJ2-5 better matches the DNA end. Germline V gives CDR1 SGHVS, CDR2 FNYEAQ. The CDR3 loop spans 16 amino acids. The DNA of the CDR3 is TGTGCCAGCAGCTGGACTAGCGGGGGGGATCGAGAGACCCAGTACTTC. Its translation: CASSWTSGGDRETQYF.

This clonotype has a handful of counts. The rearrangement links TRBV7-2 to TRBJ2-5; D may be TRBD1 (5 bases). Trimming took 2 bases from V and 11 from J, leaving 15 bases between them. Germline loops: CDR1 SGHTA, CDR2 FQGNSA. The CDR3 has 13 residues. CDR3 in amino acids: CASSLQQVKEQYF. In DNA form, the CDR3 reads TGTGCCAGCAGCTTACAACAGGTGAAGGAGCAGTACTTC.

This rearrangement joins TRBV7-3 to TRBJ1-2; no definite D call. CDR3 length equals 14 residues. Trimming stripped 2 bases from V and 0 bases from J, with 7 bases between. Germline assignment: CDR1 SGHTA and CDR2 FQGTGA. CDR3 DNA: TGTGCCAGCAGCTTACTAGGGACTAACTATGGCTACACCTTC. This codes for CASSLLGTNYGYTF.

With regard to this clonotype: The junction differs from germline at one of its ends, possibly a read error. The CDR3 is CASSSSGSGNNEQFF. The CDR3 region has the DNA TGTGCCAGCAGCTCGTCTGGTAGCGGGAACAACGAGCAGTTCTTC. The chain joins TRBV7-4 to TRBJ2-3; 8 nucleotides agree with TRBD2. The J call is uncertain, as TRBJ2-1 better fits the DNA end. Germline CDR1 and CDR2: SGHVT and SQSDAQ. The CDR3 extends over 15 amino acids.

This clonotype qualifies as medium-sized. For the CDR3, the DNA is TGTGCCACCAGTGATGGGGGCCTTATTTCCTCCTACAATGAGCAGTTCTTC. This gives the protein CATSDGGLISSYNEQFF. This rearrangement joins TRBV24-1 to TRBJ2-1; D might be TRBD1 (6 bases). With 3 bases removed from V and 0 bases from J, the gap between germline ends came to 14 bases. Germline V gene data show CDR1 as KGHDR and CDR2 as SFDVKD. The CDR3 has 17 amino acids.

The chain couples TRBV7-2 to TRBJ2-7; D call uncertain. There are 13 residues in the CDR3. V lost 2 bases and J 5 bases, leaving 10 bases between the germline ends. The germline V gene has CDR1 SGHTA and CDR2 FQGNSA. Written as DNA, the CDR3 is TGTGCCAGCAGCTTAAGTCCTCAAAACGAGCAGTACTTC. The encoded protein is CASSLSPQNEQYF.

This clonotype appeared a few times. V gene TRBV7-6 combines with J gene TRBJ2-1; no firm D call. CDR3 length equals 15 residues. Trimming cost V 0 bases and J 7 bases, with 13 bases left between them. Germline V lookup: CDR1 SGHVS, CDR2 FNYEAQ. The CDR3 bases are TGTGCCAGCAGCTTAGCGCCAGGTAGCTATAATGAGCAGTTCTTC. Its protein is CASSLAPGSYNEQFF.

The chain carries TRBV7-2 and TRBJ2-4; D is possibly TRBD2 (5 bases). The CDR3 has 16 amino acids. V was pared by 2 bases and J by 15 bases, with 26 bases between. Germline V gives CDR1 SGHTA, CDR2 FQGNSA. CDR3 coding DNA: TGTGCCAGCAGCTTAAACCAGGTGGGGAACACCGGGGAGCTGTACTTC. It encodes CASSLNQVGNTGELYF.

V usage is TRBV7-4 and J usage is TRBJ2-1; 7 bases are a match to TRBD1. Germline V gene lookup returns CDR1 SGHVT and CDR2 SQSDAQ. Trimming at V came to 2 bases and at J to 10 bases, leaving 17 bases not matched to a gene. CDR3 length: 17 residues. CDR3 sequence: CASSLNKGGKASYEQFF. The CDR3 nucleotides are TGTGCCAGCAGCTTAAATAAAGGGGGCAAGGCCTCCTACGAGCAGTTCTTC.